This TCR beta chain derives from a study of Ad26.COV2.S vaccination and SARS-CoV-2 variants. Overall study: Administration of Ad26.COV2.S was intramuscular, either once or twice 56 days apart.

Noted treatment: 19 received Ad26.COV2.S at low or high dose, single or two shots; roughly five received placebo; per-sample allocation not given. Sampling took place 63 days after the first vaccine or placebo injection. Libraries were prepared by immunoSEQ multiplex PCR; TCRdb keeps only in-frame clonotypes and omits some of them. The sample records hundreds of thousands of clones, roughly 90% being singletons. The germline V gene encodes CDR1 SGHDT and CDR2 YYEEEE. The CDR3 spans 12 residues. Trimming cost V 4 bases and J 1 base, with 6 bases left between them. The V and J genes are TRBV5-6 and TRBJ2-7; D gene uncertain. The specimen comprised peripheral blood, sampled in a trial of Ad26.COV2.S vaccine versus placebo. The TCR comes from a person between 18 and 65 years old who received the Ad26.COV2.S COVID-19 vaccine or a placebo. CDR3 sequence reads: CASSKSSYEQYF. The CDR3 DNA reads as TGTGCCAGCAGCAAGAGTTCCTACGAGCAGTACTTC.